This TCR beta chain was recorded in a study of patients and donors after allogeneic stem cell transplantation (dated by TCRdb to about 2020). Receptor amplification or capture employed RT-PCR. Sequencing used a NextSeq 550. TCRdb reworked the public reads: Q25 trimming with fastp, MiXCR clone assembly, productive beta chains retained. Each CDR3 protein gets just one entry, which takes the most common genes and DNA from the rows behind it. Counted in this sample were around 10,000 distinct CDR3 sequences; approximately 22% of them appeared once. Around 52% of the sample rests with the top ten. About this clonotype: What this receptor recognizes is not known. No qualities accompany the bases; no much larger clone lies one base away.

This sequence originates from a human donor who was either an allogeneic HSCT recipient or a stem cell or donor lymphocyte infusion donor (not recorded which). It is not recorded whose cells these are; they may come from a transplant donor. Material: blood, either unsorted or a sorted T cell fraction (not recorded which).

The CDR3 region has the sequence CSARPGEGPYGYTF. The nucleotide sequence reads as follows: TGCAGTGCTAGACCCGGGGAGGGACCCTATGGCTACACCTTC. The chain is made from TRBV20-1 and TRBJ1-2, with a weak D call of TRBD1 (5 bases match). CDR1 and CDR2 are read off the germline V gene (reference sequence) as DFQATT and SNEGSKA. V is reduced by 2 bases and J by 4 bases, leaving a spacing of 14 bases between them. The CDR3 has 14 amino acids, counting the end cysteine and phenylalanine. Only the CDR3 part of the read is kept: 42 bases, read in frame from the first base.